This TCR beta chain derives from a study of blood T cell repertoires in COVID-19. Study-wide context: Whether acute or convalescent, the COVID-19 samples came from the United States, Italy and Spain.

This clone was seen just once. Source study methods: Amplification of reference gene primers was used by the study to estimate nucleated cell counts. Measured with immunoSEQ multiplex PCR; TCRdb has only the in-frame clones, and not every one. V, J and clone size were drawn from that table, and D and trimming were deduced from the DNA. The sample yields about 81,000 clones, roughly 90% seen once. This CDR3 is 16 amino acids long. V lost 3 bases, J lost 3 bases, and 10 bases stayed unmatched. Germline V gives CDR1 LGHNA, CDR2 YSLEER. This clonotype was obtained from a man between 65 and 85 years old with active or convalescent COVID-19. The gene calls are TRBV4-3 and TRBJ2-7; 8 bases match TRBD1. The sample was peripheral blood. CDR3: CASSQAATGQVYEQYF. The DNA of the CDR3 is TGCGCCAGCAGCCAGGCCGCCACGGGACAGGTCTACGAGCAGTACTTC.